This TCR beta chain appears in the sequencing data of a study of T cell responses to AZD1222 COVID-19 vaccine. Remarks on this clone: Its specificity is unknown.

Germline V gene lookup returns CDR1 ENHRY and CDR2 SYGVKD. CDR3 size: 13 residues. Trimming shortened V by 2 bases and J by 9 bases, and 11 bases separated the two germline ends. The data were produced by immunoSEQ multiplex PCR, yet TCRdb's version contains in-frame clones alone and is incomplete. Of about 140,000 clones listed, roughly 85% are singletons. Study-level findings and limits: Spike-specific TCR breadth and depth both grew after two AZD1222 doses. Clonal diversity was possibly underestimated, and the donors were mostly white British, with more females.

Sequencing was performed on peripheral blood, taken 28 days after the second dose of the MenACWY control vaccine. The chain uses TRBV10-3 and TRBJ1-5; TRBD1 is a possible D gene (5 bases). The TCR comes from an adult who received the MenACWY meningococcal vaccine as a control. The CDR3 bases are TGTGCCATCAGTGAGGGGACGACGGGGCCCCAGCATTTT. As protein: CAISEGTTGPQHF.